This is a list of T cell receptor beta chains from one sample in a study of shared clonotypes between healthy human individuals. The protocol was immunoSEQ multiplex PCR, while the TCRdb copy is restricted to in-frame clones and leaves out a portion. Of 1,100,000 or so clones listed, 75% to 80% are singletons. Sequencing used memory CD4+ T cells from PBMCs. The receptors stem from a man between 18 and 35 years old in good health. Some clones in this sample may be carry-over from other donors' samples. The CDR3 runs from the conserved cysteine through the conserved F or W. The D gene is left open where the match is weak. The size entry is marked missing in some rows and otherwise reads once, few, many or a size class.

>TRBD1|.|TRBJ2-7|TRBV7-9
CASSARDRDEQYF
TGTGCCAGCAGTGCCCGAGACAGGGACGAGCAGTACTTC
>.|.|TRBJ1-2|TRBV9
CASSLPGEGVEGYTF
TGTGCCAGCAGCCTCCCGGGCGAGGGGGTCGAGGGCTACACCTTC
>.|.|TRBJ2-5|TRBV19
CASSIGPGGETQYF
TGTGCCAGTAGTATCGGCCCTGGGGGAGAGACCCAGTACTTC
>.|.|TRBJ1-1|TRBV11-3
CASSLVIFGRGANTEAFF
TGTGCCAGCAGCTTAGTAATATTCGGGAGAGGCGCGAACACTGAAGCTTTCTTT
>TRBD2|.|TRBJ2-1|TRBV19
CASSPGLGGGEQFF
TGTGCCAGTAGCCCGGGACTAGGGGGAGGGGAGCAGTTCTTC
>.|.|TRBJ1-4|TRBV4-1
CASSQDGRAGVGEKLFF
TGCGCCAGCAGCCAAGATGGGAGGGCAGGGGTAGGTGAAAAACTGTTTTTT
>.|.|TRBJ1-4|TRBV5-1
CASSMTGTDEKLFF
TGCGCCAGCAGCATGACCGGGACGGATGAAAAACTGTTTTTT
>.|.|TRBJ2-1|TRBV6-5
CASSPQVNYPPQFF
TGTGCCAGCAGTCCTCAAGTTAACTACCCCCCTCAGTTCTTC
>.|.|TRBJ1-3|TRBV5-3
CARSPDIISGNTIYF
TGTGCCAGAAGCCCGGATATAATCTCTGGAAACACCATATATTTT
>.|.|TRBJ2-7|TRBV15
CATSRDGSRVEQYF
TGTGCCACCAGCAGAGATGGGTCTAGGGTCGAGCAGTACTTC
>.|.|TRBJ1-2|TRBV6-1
CASSNIQGLNYGYTF
TGTGCCAGCAGTAACATACAGGGACTAAACTATGGCTACACCTTC
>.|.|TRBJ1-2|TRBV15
CATSSRSNYGYTF
TGTGCCACCAGCAGCAGAAGTAACTATGGCTACACCTTC
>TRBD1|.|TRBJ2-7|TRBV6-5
CASSRRTGGDEQYF
TGTGCCAGCAGTCGACGGACAGGGGGCGACGAGCAGTACTTC
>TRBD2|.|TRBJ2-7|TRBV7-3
CASSPGGLAGEQYF
TGTGCCAGCAGCCCCGGAGGGCTAGCGGGGGAGCAGTACTTC
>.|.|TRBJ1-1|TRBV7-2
CASSSDLYRTGTEAFF
TGTGCCAGCAGCTCAGACCTTTACAGGACGGGGACTGAAGCTTTCTTT
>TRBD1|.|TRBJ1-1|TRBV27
CASRPMGQGPTEAFF
TGTGCCAGCAGACCTATGGGACAGGGTCCCACTGAAGCTTTCTTT
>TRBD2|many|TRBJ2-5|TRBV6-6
CASSHRTSDRQETQYF
TGTGCCAGCAGTCATCGGACTAGCGATCGACAAGAGACCCAGTACTTC
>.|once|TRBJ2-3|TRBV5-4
CASSRAGDTQYF
TGTGCCAGCAGCCGGGCAGGGGATACGCAGTATTTT
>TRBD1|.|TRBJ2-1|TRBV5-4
CASCERGTGGNEQFF
TGTGCCAGCTGCGAGAGGGGGACAGGCGGTAATGAGCAGTTCTTC
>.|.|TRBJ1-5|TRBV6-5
CASSLNSGDQPQHF
TGTGCCAGCAGTCTCAACTCCGGGGATCAGCCCCAGCATTTT
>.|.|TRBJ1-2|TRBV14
CASSPDSNYGYTF
TGTGCCAGCAGCCCGGACAGTAACTATGGCTACACCTTC
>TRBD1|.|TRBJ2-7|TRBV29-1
CSAAGQGYQAEQYF
TGCAGCGCCGCGGGACAGGGGTATCAAGCGGAGCAGTACTTC
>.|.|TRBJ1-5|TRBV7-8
CASSSLVGGSYSNQPQHF
TGTGCCAGCAGCTCCCTTGTTGGGGGAAGTTATAGCAATCAGCCCCAGCATTTT
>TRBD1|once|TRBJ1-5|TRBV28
CASITGGVQPQHF
TGTGCCAGCATCACAGGGGGCGTTCAGCCCCAGCATTTT
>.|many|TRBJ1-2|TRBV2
CASRKVAGDGSNYGYTF
TGTGCCAGCAGAAAGGTGGCGGGGGACGGCAGTAACTATGGCTACACCTTC
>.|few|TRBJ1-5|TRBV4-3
CASSQEHGRGQPQHF
TGCGCCAGCAGCCAAGAACACGGGCGAGGACAGCCCCAGCATTTT
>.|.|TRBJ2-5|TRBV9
CASSVGGKYQETQYF
TGTGCCAGCAGCGTAGGAGGGAAGTACCAAGAGACCCAGTACTTC
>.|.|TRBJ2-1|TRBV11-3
CASSSGTYNEQFF
TGTGCCAGCAGCTCAGGTACCTACAATGAGCAGTTCTTC
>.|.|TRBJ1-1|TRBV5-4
CASSSDMGGGTEAFF
TGTGCCAGCAGCTCCGATATGGGGGGTGGCACTGAAGCTTTCTTT
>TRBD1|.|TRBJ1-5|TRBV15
CATRGGRTGGGQPQHF
TGTGCCACCAGAGGGGGAAGGACAGGGGGCGGTCAGCCCCAGCATTTT
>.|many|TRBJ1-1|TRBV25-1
CASSATQDTEAFF
TGTGCCAGCAGTGCTACACAGGACACTGAAGCTTTCTTT
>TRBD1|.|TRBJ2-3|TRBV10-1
CASSSRQGTTDTQYF
TGCGCCAGCAGTTCAAGACAGGGAACCACAGATACGCAGTATTTT
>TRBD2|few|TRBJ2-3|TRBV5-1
CASSLLPNLAGTDTQYF
TGCGCCAGCAGCTTGCTCCCCAATCTAGCGGGAACAGATACGCAGTATTTT
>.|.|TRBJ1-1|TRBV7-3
CASSSPTKPNTEAFF
TGTGCCAGCAGCTCACCCACCAAGCCCAACACTGAAGCTTTCTTT
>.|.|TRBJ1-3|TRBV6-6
CASSYEGGNTIYF
TGTGCCAGCAGTTACGAAGGGGGGAACACCATATATTTT
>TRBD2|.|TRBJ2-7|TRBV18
CASSPLLLTSGSHEQYF
TGTGCCAGCTCACCACTATTATTGACTAGCGGGAGCCACGAGCAGTACTTC
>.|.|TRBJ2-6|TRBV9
CASSELSTGSSGANVLTF
TGTGCCAGCAGCGAACTATCGACAGGAAGCTCTGGGGCCAACGTCCTGACTTTC
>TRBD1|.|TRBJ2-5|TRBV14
CASSKGQGVYQETQYF
TGTGCCAGCAGCAAGGGACAGGGGGTGTACCAAGAGACCCAGTACTTC
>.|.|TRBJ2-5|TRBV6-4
CASSDSRGTQYF
TGTGCCAGCAGTGACTCGAGGGGGACCCAGTACTTC
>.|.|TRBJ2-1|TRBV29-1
CSVVAAYNEQFF
TGCAGCGTTGTTGCAGCTTACAATGAGCAGTTCTTC
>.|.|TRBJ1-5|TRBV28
CASSGEGRRQPQHF
TGTGCCAGCAGTGGCGAGGGTCGTCGACAGCCCCAGCATTTT
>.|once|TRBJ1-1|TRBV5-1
CASSLQGDQTEAFF
TGCGCCAGCAGCTTACAGGGAGACCAGACTGAAGCTTTCTTT
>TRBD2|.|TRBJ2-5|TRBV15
CATSRSLAGAVETQYF
TGTGCCACCAGCAGATCCCTGGCGGGAGCGGTAGAGACCCAGTACTTC
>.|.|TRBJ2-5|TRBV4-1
CASSQNPTAEEETQYF
TGCGCCAGCAGCCAAAACCCAACAGCGGAGGAAGAGACCCAGTACTTC
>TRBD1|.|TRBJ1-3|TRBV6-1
CAADRGSNTIYF
TGTGCCGCGGACAGGGGTAGTAACACCATATATTTT
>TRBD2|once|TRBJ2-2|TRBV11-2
CASSHQPGLASPGELFF
TGTGCCAGCAGCCACCAGCCCGGACTAGCTTCTCCCGGGGAGCTGTTTTTT
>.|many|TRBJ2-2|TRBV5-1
CASSRTINTGELFF
TGCGCCAGCAGCCGGACTATCAACACCGGGGAGCTGTTTTTT
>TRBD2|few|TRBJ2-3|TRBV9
CASSAGLAGAQDTDTQYF
TGTGCCAGCAGCGCGGGACTAGCGGGGGCCCAAGACACAGATACGCAGTATTTT
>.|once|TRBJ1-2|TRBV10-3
CAISEGGYNSKDGTSNYGYTF
TGTGCCATCAGTGAGGGAGGTTACAACTCCAAGGACGGTACCTCTAACTATGGCTACACCTTC
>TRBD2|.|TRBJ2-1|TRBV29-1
CSVEASGRARGSYNEQFF
TGCAGCGTTGAAGCTAGCGGGAGGGCTAGGGGGTCCTACAATGAGCAGTTCTTC
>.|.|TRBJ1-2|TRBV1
CTSSSRSLRKTYGYTF
TGCACCAGCAGTAGCCGAAGTTTGCGAAAGACCTATGGCTACACCTTC
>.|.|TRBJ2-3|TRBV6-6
CASSYSVPTDTQYF
TGTGCCAGCAGTTACTCGGTTCCCACAGATACGCAGTATTTT
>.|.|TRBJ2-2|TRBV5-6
CASSLTVKRGTGELFF
TGTGCCAGCAGCTTGACGGTAAAAAGGGGCACCGGGGAGCTGTTTTTT
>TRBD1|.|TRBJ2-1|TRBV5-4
CASSSLTGGAYNEQFF
TGTGCCAGCAGCTCCCTTACAGGGGGCGCTTACAATGAGCAGTTCTTC
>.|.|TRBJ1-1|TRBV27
CASSLKGILTEAFF
TGTGCCAGCAGTTTAAAAGGTATCCTCACTGAAGCTTTCTTT
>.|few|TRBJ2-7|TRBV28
CASSRTHKYEQYF
TGTGCCAGCAGCCGGACGCATAAATACGAGCAGTACTTC
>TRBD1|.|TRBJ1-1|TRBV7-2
CASSSQQGDTEAFF
TGTGCCAGCAGCTCCCAACAGGGGGACACTGAAGCTTTCTTT
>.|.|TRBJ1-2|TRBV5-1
CASSLRENYGYTF
TGCGCCAGCAGCTTGCGGGAGAACTATGGCTACACCTTC
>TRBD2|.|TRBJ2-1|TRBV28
CASSLPAGTSGYNEQFF
TGTGCCAGCAGTCTACCGGCCGGGACTAGCGGCTACAATGAGCAGTTCTTC
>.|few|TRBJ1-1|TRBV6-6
CASSYTRDTEAFF
TGTGCCAGCAGTTACACCAGGGATACTGAAGCTTTCTTT